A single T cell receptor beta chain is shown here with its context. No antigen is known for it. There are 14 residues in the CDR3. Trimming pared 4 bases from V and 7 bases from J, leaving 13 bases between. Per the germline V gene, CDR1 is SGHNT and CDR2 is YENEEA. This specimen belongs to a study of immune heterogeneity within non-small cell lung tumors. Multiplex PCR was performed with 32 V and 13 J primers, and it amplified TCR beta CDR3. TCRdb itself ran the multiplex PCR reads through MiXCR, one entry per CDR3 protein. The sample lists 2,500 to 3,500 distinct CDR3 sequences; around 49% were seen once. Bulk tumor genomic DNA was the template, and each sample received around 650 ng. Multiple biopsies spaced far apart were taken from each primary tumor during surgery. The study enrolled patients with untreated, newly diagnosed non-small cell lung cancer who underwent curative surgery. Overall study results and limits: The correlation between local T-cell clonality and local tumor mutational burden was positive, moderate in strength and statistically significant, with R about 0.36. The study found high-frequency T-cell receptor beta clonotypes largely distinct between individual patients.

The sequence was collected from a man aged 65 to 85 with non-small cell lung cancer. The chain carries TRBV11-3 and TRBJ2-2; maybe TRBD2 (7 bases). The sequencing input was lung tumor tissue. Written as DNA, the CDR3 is TGTGCCAGCAGCTCCCGGGGGGCCAACGGGGAGCTGTTTTTT. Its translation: CASSSRGANGELFF.